This T cell receptor (beta chain) was found in a study of somatic mutations in cytotoxic T cells in rheumatoid arthritis. The CDR3 runs to 12 residues. CDR1 is WNHNN and CDR2 is SYGVQD in the germline V gene (reference sequence). V lost 5 bases, J lost 2 bases, and 6 bases lay in between. Using immunoSEQ multiplex PCR, the repertoire was profiled, and TCRdb retains in-frame clones only, with some absent. The repertoire holds more than 9,000 clones, with more than 65% as singletons. Overall study findings and caveats: An age-related increase in CD8+ clonality was seen in rheumatoid arthritis patients but not in healthy controls. Statistically, CD8+ T-cell clonality was not significantly distinct between individuals with rheumatoid arthritis and age-matched healthy controls.

Of note for this clone: No antigen is known for it.

The TCR originated in an adult with rheumatoid arthritis. Source material: CD8+ T cells sorted from blood. This chain joins TRBV10-1 and TRBJ2-5; unclear D gene. CDR3 nucleotides: TGCGCCAGCAGTAACGATCAAGAGACCCAGTACTTC. Protein sequence: CASSNDQETQYF.